The 22 T cell receptor beta chains presented below share a single source sample, sequenced in a study of CD8 T cells in Susac syndrome (dated by TCRdb to about 2019). Receptors were amplified or captured by the immunoSEQ multiplex PCR assay. RNA was extracted using the RNeasy kit, and roughly 0.5 to 1 microgram was reverse transcribed with random hexamers. In-frame beta chains were kept once TCRdb had trimmed the public reads at Q25 with fastp and called clones with MiXCR. Each CDR3 protein appears once, grouped with its most common genes and DNA. This sample has hundreds of thousands of distinct CDR3 sequences in its table, and around nine tenths of those were observed once. The ten largest make up 0.1% to 0.15% of the sample. Sequencing used CD8+ T cells from PBMCs. These receptors all stem from a human donor with multiple sclerosis.

CDR3: CASSLHHNEQFF. The CDR3 DNA follows: TGTGCCAGCAGCCTACACCACAATGAGCAGTTCTTC. J is TRBJ2-1 and V is TRBV7-9; D remains ambiguous. CDR3 length equals 12 residues. From germline, CDR1 is SEHNR and CDR2 FQNEAQ (reference sequence). V was clipped by 5 bases and J by 5 bases, with 7 bases between them.

The CDR3 region is CASSIFGGPASPLHF. The CDR3 coding sequence is TGTGCCAGTAGTATCTTTGGGGGGCCGGCTTCACCCCTCCACTTT. This chain links TRBV19 with TRBJ1-6; possibly TRBD1 for D (6 bases). Germline lookup yields CDR1 LNHDA and CDR2 SQIVND (reference sequence). The V gene lost 3 bases and the J gene lost 9 bases, with 15 bases spanning the gap. The CDR3 totals 15 residues.

With respect to this clonotype: The germline gene is not matched at one end of the junction; a read error may be the cause. The rearrangement joins TRBV4-1 to TRBJ1-1; D is possibly TRBD1 (5 bases). This CDR3 region has 14 residues. The germline CDR1 and CDR2 sequences are MGHRA and YSYEKL. DNA of the CDR3: TGCGCCAGCAACCAAGAGTCGGGGGGGTTTGAAGCTTTCTTT. Encoded protein: CASNQESGGFEAFF.

The chain uses TRBV15 and TRBJ1-1; no reliable D call. The V end lost 0 bases, the J end lost 1 base, and 3 bases lay between the germline ends. The CDR3 length is 13 residues. Per the germline V gene, CDR1 is LNHNV and CDR2 is YYDKDF (reference sequence). CDR3 in DNA: TGTGCCACCAGCAGAGAACGGAACACTGAAGCTTTCTTT. Translating it yields CATSRERNTEAFF.

This clonotype has only a few counts. The gene calls are TRBV6-2 or TRBV6-3 and TRBJ1-5; the match to TRBD1 covers 7 bases. Germline V lookup: CDR1 MNHEY, CDR2 SVGEGT. V gave up 5 bases and J gave up 5 bases; unmatched junction bases: 3. The CDR3 consists of 13 residues. The chain's CDR3 is CASSLTGDQPQHF. Here the CDR3 DNA reads TGTGCCAGCAGTCTCACAGGGGATCAGCCCCAGCATTTT.

The chain carries TRBV6-2 or TRBV6-3 and TRBJ2-1, with TRBD2 as a possible D gene (6 bases). Germline V gene sequence: CDR1 MNHEY, CDR2 SVGEGT. This CDR3 region has 15 residues. Deletions cut 0 bases from V and 2 bases from J, with 8 bases between. Here the CDR3 DNA reads TGTGCCAGCAGTTACTCCGCGGGGACCTACAATGAGCAGTTCTTC. It is translated as CASSYSAGTYNEQFF.

The CDR3 loop reads CASSLNPGLGELFF. Here the CDR3 DNA reads TGTGCCAGCAGCTTAAACCCCGGGCTCGGGGAGCTGTTTTTT. The rearrangement uses TRBV7-9 and TRBJ2-2; D remains unclear. The V gene's germline CDR1 is SEHNR and CDR2 FQNEAQ (reference sequence). This CDR3 spans 14 amino acids. Trimming pared 2 bases from V and 7 bases from J, leaving 11 bases between.

The table lists this clonotype with a few counts. The rearrangement joins TRBV5-5 to TRBJ1-1, with a tentative D call TRBD1 (5 bases). V was clipped by 0 bases and J by 5 bases, with 14 bases between them. This CDR3 has 15 residues. Germline loops: CDR1 SGHKS, CDR2 YYEKEE (reference sequence). The CDR3 coding sequence is TGTGCCAGCAGCTTGGCCCGGGCAGGGCGGACTGAAGCTTTCTTT. This sequence encodes CASSLARAGRTEAFF.

The chain combines TRBV7-9 with TRBJ1-2; 7 bases are a match to TRBD1. The CDR3 contains 15 residues. V trimming: 3 bases; J trimming: 3 bases; junction bases outside the gene matches: 7. Germline CDR1 reads SEHNR; CDR2 reads FQNEAQ (reference sequence). The CDR3 DNA reads as TGTGCCAGCAGCTTGGAGGAGGGGGCGGACTATGGCTACACCTTC. Protein sequence: CASSLEEGADYGYTF.

This chain uses TRBV3-1 with TRBJ1-5, with D maybe TRBD1 (5 bases). The germline CDR1 and CDR2 sequences are LGHDT and YNNKEL (reference sequence). This CDR3 region has 15 residues. Trimming left V 1 base short and J 0 bases short, with 7 bases between. CDR3 nucleotide sequence: TGTGCCAGCAGCCAAGGACAGAATAGCAATCAGCCCCAGCATTTT. It encodes CASSQGQNSNQPQHF. Complete variable domain (other parts from reference TRBV3-1 and TRBJ1-5): DTAVSQTPKYLVTQMGNDKSIKCEQNLGHDTMYWYKQDSKKFLKIMFSYNNKELIINETVPNRFSPKSPDKAHLNLHINSLELGDSAVYFCASSQGQNSNQPQHFGDGTRLSIL.

The rearrangement joins TRBV3-1 to TRBJ2-7, with 9 bases lining up with TRBD2. The germline gives CDR1 LGHDT, CDR2 YNNKEL (reference sequence). V lost 0 bases to trimming and J lost 3 bases; unmatched junction nucleotides: 6. This CDR3 is built from 16 residues. CDR3 sequence: CASSQEGLAGIYEQYF. The CDR3 coding sequence is TGTGCCAGCAGCCAAGAGGGGCTAGCGGGGATCTACGAGCAGTACTTC.

The genes are TRBV5-6 and TRBJ1-1; TRBD1 aligns across 9 bases. Germline V gene sequence: CDR1 SGHDT, CDR2 YYEEEE. V lost 4 bases and J lost 6; bases outside the gene matches: 7. The CDR3 has 14 amino acids. The CDR3 region has the DNA TGTGCCAGCAGCATAGCCGGGACAGGGTCTGAAGCTTTCTTT. Its protein is CASSIAGTGSEAFF.

The chain couples TRBV30 to TRBJ1-4; D ambiguous. The CDR3 extends over 14 amino acids. From germline, CDR1 is GTSNPN and CDR2 SVGIG (reference sequence). Trimming cost V 5 bases and J 2 bases, with 12 bases left between them. CDR3 sequence (DNA): TGTGCCTGGGGCAGATCGGGTACTAATGAAAAACTGTTTTTT. Its protein product is CAWGRSGTNEKLFF.

The chain employs TRBV7-9 and TRBJ2-7; 8 bases fit TRBD1. Losses at the gene ends were 4 bases for V and 1 base for J; bases not matched to a gene: 9. This CDR3 spans 16 amino acids. The germline V gene encodes CDR1 SEHNR and CDR2 FQNEAQ (reference sequence). Here the CDR3 reads CASSSMTGEGSYEQYF. The CDR3, as DNA: TGTGCCAGCAGCTCGATGACAGGGGAAGGTTCCTACGAGCAGTACTTC.

The chain employs TRBV29-1 and TRBJ2-5; tentatively, D is TRBD2 (5 bases). Per the germline V gene, CDR1 is SQVTM and CDR2 is ANQGSEA. V gave up 1 base and J gave up 5 bases, with 17 bases separating them. The CDR3 sequence is 15 residues long. This CDR3 reads CSVEGGQVPLETQYF. DNA for the CDR3: TGCAGCGTTGAAGGCGGGCAGGTGCCCTTGGAGACCCAGTACTTC.

This clonotype was detected once. The chain joins TRBV27 to TRBJ2-3, with a tentative D call TRBD1 (6 bases). CDR1 is MNHEY, CDR2 SMNVEV, per germline (reference sequence). The length of the CDR3 is 15 residues. Trimming took off 4 bases at V and 0 bases at J, with 11 bases between the two ends. The CDR3: CASSYLRGSTDTQYF. The CDR3 region has the DNA TGTGCCAGCAGTTATCTGAGGGGGAGCACAGATACGCAGTATTTT.

This sequence joins TRBV4-3 and TRBJ2-5, with D unresolved. Germline V gene lookup returns CDR1 LGHNA and CDR2 YSLEER. This CDR3 spans 16 amino acids. Trimming pared 3 bases from V and 4 bases from J, leaving 18 bases between. DNA for the CDR3: TGCGCCAGCAGCCACGGTACCCTTAGGGTCAGAGAGACCCAGTACTTC. Encoded protein: CASSHGTLRVRETQYF.

This clonotype has only one observation. V usage is TRBV5-1 and J usage is TRBJ2-7; possible D gene TRBD1, 5 bases. The V gene lost 4 bases and the J gene lost 5 bases, with 13 bases spanning the gap. Per the germline V gene, CDR1 is SGHRS and CDR2 is YFSETQ. The CDR3 loop spans 13 amino acids. CDR3 residues: CASSRAPRDEQYF. CDR3 nucleotides: TGCGCCAGCAGCAGGGCCCCCAGGGACGAGCAGTACTTC.

CDR3 amino acids: CASSHQASNTEAFF. The CDR3 DNA reads TGTGCCAGCAGCCACCAGGCTTCGAACACTGAAGCTTTCTTT. V is TRBV14 and J is TRBJ1-1; D is unclear. The V end lost 3 bases, the J end lost 1 base, and 9 bases lay between the germline ends. From germline, CDR1 is SGHDN and CDR2 FVKESK. This CDR3 contains 14 residues.

The rearrangement joins TRBV7-6 to TRBJ2-7, with TRBD2 matching 12 bases. The germline gives CDR1 SGHVS, CDR2 FNYEAQ. The V and J ends lost 8 bases and 3 bases, in that order; junction bases with no gene match: 8. This CDR3 is 15 amino acids long. CDR3 residues: CASHPLAGGDYEQYF. The CDR3 DNA sequence: TGTGCCAGCCACCCCCTAGCGGGAGGGGACTACGAGCAGTACTTC.

This chain joins TRBV9 and TRBJ2-7, with D possibly called TRBD1 or TRBD2 (5 bases each). This CDR3 region has 14 residues. Germline-derived CDR1 and CDR2 are SGDLS and YYNGEE. Trimming took 4 bases from V and 0 from J, leaving 11 bases between them. Written as DNA, the CDR3 is TGTGCCAGCAGCCCCGGGGCCGCCTCCTACGAGCAGTACTTC. This encodes CASSPGAASYEQYF.

The sample holds one count of this clonotype. V is TRBV27 and J is TRBJ1-1; 9 bases are a match to TRBD1. Trimming cost V 0 bases and J 3 bases; bases outside gene matches: 2. CDR3 length equals 15 residues. Germline V gene lookup returns CDR1 MNHEY and CDR2 SMNVEV (reference sequence). The CDR3 region is CASSLSTGGYTEAFF. CDR3 DNA: TGTGCCAGCAGTTTATCGACAGGGGGATACACTGAAGCTTTCTTT.